Reported below is one TCR beta chain. This entry belongs to a study of blood T cell repertoires in COVID-19. Study information: Sources were T cells, B-cell-depleted T cells, or PBMCs; the material itself was cDNA or gDNA.

In germline, CDR1 is MNHEY, CDR2 SVGEGT. The V and J ends lost 0 bases and 1 base respectively, with 19 bases between them. CDR3 length equals 18 residues. TCRdb keeps only in-frame clones here, not all; method: immunoSEQ multiplex PCR. The sample has about 93,000 clones; approximately 80% are singletons. Sequenced sample: peripheral blood. The J gene is TRBJ2-7, the V gene TRBV6-2 or TRBV6-3; D might be TRBD2 (5 bases). The sequence derives from a human donor in a cohort sampled during active COVID-19. The CDR3 nucleotides are TGTGCCAGCAGTTACTCGAGGAGGCCCCGTGGGGATTCCTACGAGCAGTACTTC. Translating it yields CASSYSRRPRGDSYEQYF.